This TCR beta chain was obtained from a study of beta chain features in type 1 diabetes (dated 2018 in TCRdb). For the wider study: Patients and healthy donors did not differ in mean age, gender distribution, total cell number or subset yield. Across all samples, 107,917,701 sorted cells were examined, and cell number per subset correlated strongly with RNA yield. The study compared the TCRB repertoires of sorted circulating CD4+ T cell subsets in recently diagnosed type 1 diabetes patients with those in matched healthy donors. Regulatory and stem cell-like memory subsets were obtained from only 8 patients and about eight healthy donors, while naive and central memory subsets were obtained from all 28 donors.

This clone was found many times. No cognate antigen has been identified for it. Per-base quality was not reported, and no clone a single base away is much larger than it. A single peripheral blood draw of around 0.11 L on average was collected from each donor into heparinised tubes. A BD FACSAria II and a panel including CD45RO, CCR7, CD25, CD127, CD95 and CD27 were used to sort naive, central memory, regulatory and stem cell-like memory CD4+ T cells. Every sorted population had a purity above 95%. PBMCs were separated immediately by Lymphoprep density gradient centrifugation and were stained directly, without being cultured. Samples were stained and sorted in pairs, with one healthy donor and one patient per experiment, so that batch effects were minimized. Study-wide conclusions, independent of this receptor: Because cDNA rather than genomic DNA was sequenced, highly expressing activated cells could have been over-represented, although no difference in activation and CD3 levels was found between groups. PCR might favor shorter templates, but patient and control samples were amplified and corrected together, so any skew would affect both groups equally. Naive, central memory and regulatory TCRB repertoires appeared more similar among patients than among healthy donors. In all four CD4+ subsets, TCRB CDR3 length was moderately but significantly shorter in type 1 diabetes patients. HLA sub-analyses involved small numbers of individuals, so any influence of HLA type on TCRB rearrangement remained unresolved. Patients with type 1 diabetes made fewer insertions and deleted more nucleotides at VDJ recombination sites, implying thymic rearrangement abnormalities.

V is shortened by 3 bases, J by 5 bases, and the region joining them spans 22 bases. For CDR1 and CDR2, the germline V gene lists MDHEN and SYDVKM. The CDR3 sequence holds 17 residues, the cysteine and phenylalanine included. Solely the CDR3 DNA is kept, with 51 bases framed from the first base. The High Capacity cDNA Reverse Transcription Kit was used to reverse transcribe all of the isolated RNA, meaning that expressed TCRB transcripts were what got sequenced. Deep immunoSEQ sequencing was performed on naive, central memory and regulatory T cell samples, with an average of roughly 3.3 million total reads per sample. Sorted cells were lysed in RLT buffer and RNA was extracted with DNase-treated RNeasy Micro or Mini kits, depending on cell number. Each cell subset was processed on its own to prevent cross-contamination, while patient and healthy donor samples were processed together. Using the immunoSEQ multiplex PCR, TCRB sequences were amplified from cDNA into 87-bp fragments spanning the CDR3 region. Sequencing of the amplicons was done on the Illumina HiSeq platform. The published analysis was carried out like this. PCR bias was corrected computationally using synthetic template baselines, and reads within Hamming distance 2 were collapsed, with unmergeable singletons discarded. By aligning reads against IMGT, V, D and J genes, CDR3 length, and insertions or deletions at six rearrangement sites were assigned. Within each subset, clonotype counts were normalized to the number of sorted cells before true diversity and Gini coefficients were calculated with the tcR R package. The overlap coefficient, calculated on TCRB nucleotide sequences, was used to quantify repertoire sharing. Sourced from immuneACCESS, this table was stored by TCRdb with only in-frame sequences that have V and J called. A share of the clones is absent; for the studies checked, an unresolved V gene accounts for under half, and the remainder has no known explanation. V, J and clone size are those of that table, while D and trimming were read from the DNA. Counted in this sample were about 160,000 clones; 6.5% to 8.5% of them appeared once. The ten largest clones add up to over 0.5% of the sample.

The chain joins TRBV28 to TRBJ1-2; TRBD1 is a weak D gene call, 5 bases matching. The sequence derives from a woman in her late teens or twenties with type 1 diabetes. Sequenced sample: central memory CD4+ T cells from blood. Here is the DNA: TGTGCCAGCAGTTTGGGCGGGACTCCATCTTTAATTTATGGCTACACCTTC. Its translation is CASSLGGTPSLIYGYTF.